Presented here are 2 T cell receptor beta chains from one specimen sequenced in a study of OX40 agonist ivuxolimab in advanced cancers. Library creation used the immunoSEQ multiplex PCR assay. TCRdb holds this immuneACCESS table with in-frame rearrangements only. Some clones are missing; in checked studies, unresolved V genes explain under half, and the rest has no known cause. Here the sample has 90,000 to 150,000 clones; over 75% occur a single time. The biggest ten clones account for around 0.53% of the sample. The specimen was CD4+ or CD8+ T cells sorted from blood, collected in a trial of the OX40 agonist ivuxolimab. These receptors originate from an adult with an advanced solid tumor such as melanoma, head and neck, liver or kidney cancer.

V and J are TRBV5-1 and TRBJ2-3; 8 bases line up with TRBD2. CDR1 and CDR2 (germline): SGHRS, YFSETQ. V dropped 4 bases and J dropped 6; count of bases not matched to a gene: 10. The CDR3 runs 15 residues. CDR3 sequence (DNA): TGCGCCAGCAGCCCGGGACTTCGGGGGGGTGATACGCAGTATTTT. Protein: CASSPGLRGGDTQYF.

The chain combines TRBV4-1 with TRBJ2-5; D is uncertain. Trimming stripped 1 base from V and 5 bases from J, with 17 bases between. Germline CDR1 MGHRA, CDR2 YSYEKL. The CDR3 is made up of 16 amino acids. CDR3 nucleotide sequence: TGCGCCAGCAGCCAAGCTGGACGGATGGTCGGGGAGACCCAGTACTTC. The encoded protein is CASSQAGRMVGETQYF.